These T cell receptor beta chains were read from a single sample in a study of T cell responses to AZD1222 COVID-19 vaccine. Some clones are missing from TCRdb's copy, which holds only in-frame ones; the method was immunoSEQ multiplex PCR. Altogether fewer than 120,000 clones are present, 81% being singletons, with the ten largest covering about 4.5%. The specimen was peripheral blood, collected on day 0 of AZD1222 vaccination. The receptors shown here come from an adult in good health. CDR3s include the opening cysteine and the closing phenylalanine or tryptophan. Fields, in order: clone size, V gene, J gene, D gene, CDR3 protein, CDR3 DNA. A D gene is named only where the DNA matches it firmly. Only part of the rows carry a size: once, few, many, or a class if the clone is expanded.

NA	TRBV11-2	TRBJ1-2	NA	CASSLEPRSGRYGYTF	TGTGCCAGCAGCTTAGAGCCCCGTTCGGGACGCTATGGCTACACCTTC
NA	TRBV18	TRBJ1-4	TRBD1	CASSPAGTENEKLFF	TGTGCCAGCTCACCCGCCGGGACAGAAAATGAAAAACTGTTTTTT
NA	TRBV6-5	TRBJ1-1	NA	CASSLREARNTEAFF	TGTGCCAGCAGTTTGAGAGAGGCCCGGAACACTGAAGCTTTCTTT
NA	TRBV28	TRBJ2-5	NA	CASNRGRAGHETQYF	TGTGCCAGCAATCGGGGTCGCGCGGGTCATGAGACCCAGTACTTC
NA	TRBV7-6	TRBJ2-2	TRBD2	CASSPGTSGGAAGELFF	TGTGCCAGCAGCCCAGGGACTAGCGGGGGGGCGGCCGGGGAGCTGTTTTTT
NA	TRBV7-8	TRBJ2-3	NA	CASSPGQILSTDTQYF	TGTGCCAGCAGCCCCGGACAGATTCTTAGCACAGATACGCAGTATTTT
NA	TRBV5-6	TRBJ1-3	TRBD1	CASSLRDRGGNTIYF	TGTGCCAGCAGCCTCCGGGACAGGGGTGGAAACACCATATATTTT
NA	TRBV6-2/TRBV6-3	TRBJ1-1	NA	CASSSNYVGRRNTEAFF	TGTGCCAGCAGCTCAAACTACGTGGGGCGAAGGAACACTGAAGCTTTCTTT
few	TRBV9	TRBJ1-6	NA	CASSVGTGTENSPLHF	TGTGCCAGCAGCGTAGGGACCGGGACGGAAAATTCACCCCTCCACTTT
NA	TRBV18	TRBJ1-1	NA	CASSPPQTAPAFF	TGTGCCAGCTCACCACCGCAGACAGCACCAGCTTTCTTT
NA	TRBV28	TRBJ1-1	TRBD1	CASPGGMNTEAFF	TGTGCCAGCCCAGGGGGCATGAACACTGAAGCTTTCTTT
NA	TRBV7-2	TRBJ2-1	TRBD2	CASSLRSRGGSSNEQFF	TGTGCCAGCAGCTTACGATCCCGGGGGGGGAGCAGCAATGAGCAGTTCTTC
NA	TRBV15	TRBJ2-7	NA	CATSRSSSEQYF	TGTGCCACCAGCCGCAGTTCTTCCGAGCAGTACTTC
NA	TRBV3-1/TRBV3-2	TRBJ1-1	NA	CASSQGWLGEKAFF	TGTGCCAGCAGCCAAGGATGGTTGGGAGAGAAAGCTTTCTTT
NA	TRBV27	TRBJ1-6	NA	CASKLLKSSYNSPLHF	TGTGCCAGCAAACTACTGAAGAGCTCCTATAATTCACCCCTCCACTTT
NA	TRBV27	TRBJ2-2	NA	CASSLGAGLNTGELFF	TGTGCCAGCAGTTTAGGGGCAGGGCTGAACACCGGGGAGCTGTTTTTT
NA	TRBV6-5	TRBJ1-2	TRBD1	CASSGTALHGYTF	TGTGCCAGCAGCGGGACAGCCCTCCATGGCTACACCTTC
once	TRBV7-2	TRBJ1-5	NA	CASSSRGGGIQPQHF	TGTGCCAGCAGCTCGAGGGGGGGAGGTATTCAGCCCCAGCATTTT
few	TRBV7-9	TRBJ2-3	TRBD2	CASRPLAGGVDTQYF	TGTGCCAGCAGGCCACTAGCGGGGGGAGTCGATACGCAGTATTTT
once	TRBV19	TRBJ2-6	NA	CASSIGRAGANVLTF	TGTGCCAGTAGTATAGGTAGGGCTGGGGCCAACGTCCTGACTTTC
NA	TRBV7-2	TRBJ1-3	NA	CASSLGAGRSSGNTIYF	TGTGCCAGCAGCTTAGGGGCAGGCCGCTCCTCTGGAAACACCATATATTTT
NA	TRBV4-3	TRBJ1-2	TRBD1	CASSQEPGTGYGYTF	TGCGCCAGCAGCCAAGAACCAGGGACAGGGTATGGCTACACCTTC
once	TRBV7-2	TRBJ1-4	NA	CASSPSRSTNEKLFF	TGTGCCAGCAGCCCCAGCAGGTCCACTAATGAAAAACTGTTTTTT
NA	TRBV9	TRBJ1-1	NA	CASSVEWSTEAFF	TGTGCCAGCAGCGTAGAGTGGAGTACTGAAGCTTTCTTT
NA	TRBV7-2	TRBJ1-5	TRBD1	CASSLAGGGQPQHF	TGTGCCAGCAGCTTAGCAGGGGGCGGTCAGCCCCAGCATTTT
NA	TRBV9	TRBJ1-3	NA	CASSVSSGSGNTIYF	TGTGCCAGCAGCGTCTCTTCAGGGTCTGGAAACACCATATATTTT